This TCR beta chain was profiled in a study of cytomegalovirus exposure and HLA in healthy donors. The PCR contained 60 Vbeta and 13 Jbeta primers. Sequenced by immunoSEQ multiplex PCR; TCRdb stores in-frame clones only, minus some. The sample has about 200,000 clones; around 88% are singletons. Study-wide results and caveats: Later analysis indicated greater clonal expansion among HLA-associated TCR beta chains than among equally common other chains. The authors judged a highly shared variant cluster likely a sequencing artifact.

The CDR3 runs 13 residues. The V end lost 4 bases, the J end lost 4 bases, and 11 bases lay between the germline ends. Germline lookup yields CDR1 KGHSH and CDR2 LQKENI. As for this clone: Its antigen is not identified.

The receptor was isolated from a woman between 25 and 40 years old in good health and CMV-seronegative. The sequenced sample consisted of PBMCs. The chain joins TRBV18 to TRBJ2-7; D remains unclear. Written as DNA, the CDR3 is TGTGCCAGCTCACTTACCGACGGGTACGAGCAGTACTTC. This codes for CASSLTDGYEQYF.